Following are 16 T cell receptor beta chains from one sample sequenced in a study of T cells in Graves' hyperthyroidism and ophthalmopathy. What was amplified from RNA transcripts were TCR beta CDR3 regions. Researchers ran a first-round RT-PCR on the TCR CDR3 using the HTBI primer set. MiXCR, applied by TCRdb to the multiplex PCR reads, yields one record per CDR3 protein. Here the sample spans about 110,000 distinct CDR3 sequences, around a sixth being singletons. Sequencing used blood. The receptors here all came from a woman in her fifties or sixties with Graves' hyperthyroidism.

This clonotype was detected ten times or more. J is TRBJ2-3 and V is TRBV5-1; D call uncertain. Per germline, CDR1 SGHRS and CDR2 YFSETQ. The germline V and J ends were trimmed by 0 bases and 1 base, with 15 bases remaining between them. This CDR3 has 17 residues. Here the CDR3 DNA reads TGCGCCAGCAGCTTGGCGGGCGCGGCCCTTGGCACAGATACGCAGTATTTT. This codes for CASSLAGAALGTDTQYF.

This clonotype was seen at least ten times. The rearrangement links TRBV12-3 or TRBV12-4 to TRBJ1-1, with D possibly TRBD1 on 5 matching bases. Trimming removed 3 bases from V and 7 bases from J, with 21 bases in between. This CDR3 contains 16 residues. The CDR3 coding sequence is TGTGCCAGCAGTTTGAGGGGCGCGGGCATGTACTATGAAGCTTTCTTT. Translating gives CASSLRGAGMYYEAFF.

This clonotype was counted at least ten times. The V call is TRBV3-1, the J call TRBJ2-2; the D is unclear. Germline V gives CDR1 LGHDT, CDR2 YNNKEL (reference sequence). Trimming shortened V by 3 bases and J by 4 bases, and 0 bases separated the two germline ends. This CDR3 region has 11 residues. The CDR3 bases are TGTGCCAGCAGCCACACCGGGGAGCTGTTTTTT. It codes for CASSHTGELFF.

This clonotype was counted many times. This sequence joins TRBV6-2 or TRBV6-3 and TRBJ2-1; 11 bases fit TRBD2. The V gene's germline CDR1 is MNHEY and CDR2 SVGEGT. With V trimmed by 7 bases and J by 8 bases, 10 bases remained unmatched. This CDR3 spans 15 amino acids. CDR3 in DNA: TGTGCCAGCAACGTAGCGGGAGGGCTTGGGCATGAGCAGTTCTTC. It yields the protein CASNVAGGLGHEQFF.

The table lists this clonotype with many counts. The rearrangement uses TRBV7-6 and TRBJ2-1; 8 nucleotides match TRBD2. The germline V gene encodes CDR1 SGHVS and CDR2 FNYEAQ. V was pared by 1 base and J by 3 bases, with 5 bases of the junction left unmatched. The CDR3 contains 16 residues. This chain's CDR3 is CASSLDSGMSYNEQFF. CDR3 coding DNA: TGTGCCAGCAGCTTAGATAGCGGGATGAGCTACAATGAGCAGTTCTTC.

About this clonotype itself: Since no conserved phenylalanine or tryptophan closes the CDR3, a read error is the likely cause. The J gene is TRBJ1-1, the V gene TRBV18; D not certain. Per the germline V gene, CDR1 is KGHSH and CDR2 is LQKENI. V lost 6 bases, J lost 1 base, and 12 bases lay in between. The CDR3 is 14 amino acids. The CDR3 spells CASSPLSENTEAFC. In nucleotides, the CDR3 is TGTGCCAGCTCGCCATTGTCAGAGAACACTGAAGCTTTCTGT.

The rearrangement links TRBV5-1 to TRBJ1-2; tentatively, D is TRBD1 (5 bases). CDR1 is SGHRS, CDR2 YFSETQ, per germline. The CDR3 covers 14 residues. V was pared by 0 bases and J by 7 bases, with 13 bases between. The CDR3 nucleotides are TGCGCCAGCAGCTTGGATTGGGACTCTAGTGGCTACACCTTC. Protein sequence: CASSLDWDSSGYTF.

Ten or more counts support this clonotype. The CDR3 sequence: CASNRRGTPGELFF. As DNA, the CDR3 is TGTGCCAGCAACCGCCGGGGGACCCCCGGGGAGCTGTTTTTT. The chain carries TRBV12-3 or TRBV12-4 and TRBJ2-2, with D perhaps TRBD2 (6 bases). The CDR3 runs to 14 residues. V was shortened by 7 bases and J by 6 bases, with 15 bases between the two germline ends.

The rearrangement uses TRBV10-3 and TRBJ1-1; D unresolved. The CDR3 runs to 15 residues. Germline V gives CDR1 ENHRY, CDR2 SYGVKD. The V end was cut by 2 bases, the J end by 6 bases, with 16 bases between. CDR3 DNA: TGTGCCATCAGTGAGAGCGACCCCCGCGGGGCTGAAGCTTTCTTT. Protein sequence: CAISESDPRGAEAFF.

This clonotype was counted at least ten times. The rearrangement joins TRBV28 to TRBJ1-5; D possibly corresponds to TRBD1 (5 bases). The CDR3 consists of 14 residues. Germline values: CDR1 MDHEN, CDR2 SYDVKM. Trimming took 0 bases from V and 10 from J, leaving 13 bases between them. The chain's CDR3 is CASSLWGRATPQHF. CDR3 sequence (DNA): TGTGCCAGCAGTTTATGGGGCAGGGCTACTCCCCAGCATTTT.

This clonotype was observed at least ten times. The rearrangement uses TRBV28 and TRBJ2-5; D could derive from TRBD1 or TRBD2 (5 bases each). Germline V lookup: CDR1 MDHEN, CDR2 SYDVKM. The V and J ends lost 6 bases and 7 bases respectively, with 21 bases between them. There are 15 residues in the CDR3. CDR3 coding DNA: TGTGCCAGCAGACAACCGGGGCCCTCAAAGGTGACCCAGTACTTC. This encodes CASRQPGPSKVTQYF.

This clonotype showed up many times. The rearrangement joins TRBV5-6 to TRBJ2-7; either TRBD1 or TRBD2 may supply D (5 bases each). Germline V CDR1 and CDR2: SGHDT, YYEEEE. The CDR3 is 15 amino acids. V shed 1 base and J shed 3 bases, with 14 bases lying between them. CDR3 in DNA: TGTGCCAGCAGCTTGCTGGGGACCCACGACTACGAGCAGTACTTC. Protein: CASSLLGTHDYEQYF.

This clonotype was detected many times. The V call is TRBV18, the J call TRBJ2-3; 7 bases are a match to TRBD1. Germline V gene sequence: CDR1 KGHSH, CDR2 LQKENI. The CDR3 runs 17 residues. J was trimmed by 4 bases and V by 3 bases; bases with no gene match: 13. CDR3 protein: CASSPSRAGGFADTQYF. CDR3 bases: TGTGCCAGCTCACCCTCGAGGGCAGGGGGTTTCGCAGATACGCAGTATTTT.

This clonotype was counted a few times. This chain connects TRBV5-1 to TRBJ2-5; 7 nucleotides match TRBD2. There are 15 residues in the CDR3. The V and J ends lost 4 bases and 5 bases, in that order; junction bases with no gene match: 11. Germline CDR1 is SGHRS and CDR2 is YFSETQ. CDR3 loop: CASSPGLIGGETQYF. As DNA, the CDR3 is TGCGCCAGCAGCCCCGGACTTATCGGGGGGGAGACCCAGTACTTC.

V and J are TRBV28 and TRBJ1-1, with 11 bases fitting TRBD1. This CDR3 has 16 amino acids. V shed 6 bases and J 1 base; nucleotides not matched to a gene: 7. CDR1 and CDR2 from the germline V gene are MDHEN and SYDVKM. In nucleotides, the CDR3 is TGTGCCAGCAGAGGAGGGACAGGGGGGACGAACACTGAAGCTTTCTTT. Translating gives CASRGGTGGTNTEAFF. The variable domain in full, with the rest retrieved from reference TRBV28 and TRBJ1-1, is DVKVTQSSRYLVKRTGEKVFLECVQDMDHENMFWYRQDPGLGLRLIYFSYDVKMKEKGDIPEGYSVSREKKERFSLILESASTNQTSMYLCASRGGTGGTNTEAFFGQGTRLTVV.

This clonotype was seen repeatedly, ten times or more. The J gene is TRBJ2-7, the V gene TRBV20-1, with 7 bases identical to TRBD1. The CDR3 runs to 12 residues. The germline gives CDR1 DFQATT, CDR2 SNEGSKA (reference sequence). V lost 6 bases to trimming and J lost 6 bases; unmatched junction nucleotides: 8. The CDR3 is CSALRDSSEQYF. In DNA form, the CDR3 reads TGCAGTGCCCTCAGGGACAGCAGCGAGCAGTACTTC.